This TCR beta chain was obtained from a study of blood T cell repertoires in COVID-19. The V gene's germline CDR1 is MNHEY and CDR2 SMNVEV (reference sequence). The CDR3 runs to 14 residues. J was trimmed by 10 bases and V by 6 bases; bases with no gene match: 8. Each recovered donor of Cohort 3 presented with two negative PCRs, clearance, or symptom resolution. As processed by the authors: By means of reference gene primer amplification, nucleated cell counts were estimated. Sequencing was performed with immunoSEQ multiplex PCR; in TCRdb, only in-frame clones are kept and a portion is missing. V, J and clone size were drawn from that table, and D and trimming were deduced from the DNA. The sample yields about 170,000 clones, roughly 80% seen once.

The source of this sequence is a woman in her fifties or sixties who had recovered from COVID-19. The chain employs TRBV27 and TRBJ1-6; 8 bases line up with TRBD1. The sequenced material came from PBMCs or T cells enriched from blood (not recorded which). The CDR3 DNA follows: TGTGCCAGCAGGAAGACAGGGGATTACTCACCCCTCCACTTT. Translation gives CASRKTGDYSPLHF.